This TCR beta chain was recovered during a study of vaccination and CD4 T cells after COVID-19. General study results and limits: Convalescent patients had a median roughly 85% of post-vaccine SARS-CoV-2-reactive clones that were detected only after vaccination, not before it.

An Oncomine TCR Beta short-read assay was used to sequence the DNA from cultured CD4+ T cells. It was from cultured CD4+ T cells that genomic DNA was extracted. Via MiXCR, TCRdb re-called the PCR reads, giving one row per CDR3 protein. The sample consists of about 15,000 distinct CDR3 sequences, approximately 73% of them appearing once. This CDR3 spans 13 amino acids. V was trimmed by 5 bases and J by 6 bases, leaving 12 bases between them. Germline assignment: CDR1 MDHEN and CDR2 SYDVKM. This clonotype was picked up a small number of times. The antigen is unknown. Noted treatment: approximately 11-day PBMC culture with coronavirus spike peptide pools or control peptides (ViraFEST assay).

Sequenced: CD4+ T cells from blood, cultured in vitro. The clonotype was recovered from a human donor who had recovered from COVID-19. V and J are TRBV28 and TRBJ2-3; D unresolved. DNA of the CDR3: TGTGCCAGCAGTACCCCGGCTCTCGATACGCAGTATTTT. This encodes CASSTPALDTQYF. The full variable domain, rest sourced from reference TRBV28 and TRBJ2-3, is DVKVTQSSRYLVKRTGEKVFLECVQDMDHENMFWYRQDPGLGLRLIYFSYDVKMKEKGDIPEGYSVSREKKERFSLILESASTNQTSMYLCASSTPALDTQYFGPGTRLTVL.